This section outlines one TCR beta chain sequence together with its context. Its antigen remains undetermined. No base quality information exists; no much larger clone differs at one position. Collaborating institutions collected whole blood in K2EDTA tubes following their own protocols. For TCRbeta analysis, collaborator samples were shipped as frozen whole blood, as isolated PBMCs, or as DNA extracted from either sample type. The immunoSEQ Assay, a bias-controlled multiplex PCR, was used to amplify TCRbeta CDR3 regions from genomic DNA. For the original study's pipeline: Nucleated cell counts per sample were estimated from amplification of reference gene primers within the assay. Sequence reads were collapsed and filtered to measure the absolute abundance of every unique TCRbeta CDR3 rearrangement. For each sample, productive Simpson clonality was calculated as the square root of Simpson's diversity index over productive rearrangements. The table was pulled from immuneACCESS by TCRdb, which kept in-frame rearrangements only. Such tables lose some clones; where checked, under half of the loss comes from unresolved V genes, and the rest has no known cause. Clonal size and the V and J genes are those of that table, whereas D and trimming came from the DNA. The sample records approximately 29,000 clones, over 70% of which are singletons. Clones ranked in the top ten supply around 16% of the sample.

V gives up 0 bases and J gives up 4 bases, and the segment between their germline ends measures 8 bases. According to the germline V gene, CDR1 reads SGHRS and CDR2 reads YFSETQ. The CDR3 goes from the cysteine to the phenylalanine over 14 residues. Only CDR3 DNA is held: 42 bases, read in frame from base 1. The entry originates in a study of blood T cell repertoires in COVID-19 (dated by TCRdb to 2019 to 2021). General notes on the study: Samples covering the acute and convalescent phases of COVID-19 were provided by collaborators in the United States, Italy and Spain. The material from the prospective study consisted of cDNA or gDNA derived from T cells, B-cell-depleted T cells, or PBMCs. The dataset comprised deeply sampled blood TCRbeta repertoires from subjects exposed to, actively infected with, or recovered from COVID-19. The repertoires were released in a freely available public database intended as a resource for research on the immune response to SARS-CoV-2. The samples were drawn from two sources: the first 160 participants of the ongoing ImmuneRACE study, and 1,000 to 1,500 subjects contributed by 6 global collaborators. A de-identified subject ID, COVID-19 status, age in years and sex were almost always included in the sample metadata. HLA class I and class II types, where available, came from metadata supplied by the sample provider rather than from assay-based typing. Overall study outcomes, separate from this receptor: How much clinical and demographic metadata was included differed by source and by participant, and the metadata was provided uncurated.

The sample comprised peripheral blood. This receptor was taken from a woman aged 60-70 years with acute or convalescent COVID-19. The V and J segments used are TRBV5-1 and TRBJ1-3, and the D gene may be TRBD1, 5 bases matching. CDR3 region: CASSLEGVGNTIYF. The DNA sequence is given as TGCGCCAGCAGCTTGGAAGGGGTCGGAAACACCATATATTTT.